Ten or more counts support the clone carrying this T cell receptor (beta chain). This beta chain is a stray sequence in a library constructed for alpha chains; its clone size is not meaningful. Time point denoted: sample taken at primary tumor resection. Unsorted tumor, nontumor lung tissue or cryopreserved PBMC supplied the whole RNA. This CDR3 is 14 amino acids long. In germline, CDR1 is MNHEY, CDR2 SVGAGI. The germline V and J ends were trimmed by 2 bases and 9 bases, with 14 bases remaining between them. This sample was taken from a study of spatial heterogeneity in lung cancer. Study details: Mean representation of each unique TCR and UMI combination in the raw reads exceeded 9.5 occurrences.

Unique molecular identifiers tagged every individual TCR cDNA molecule. Via MiXCR, TCRdb re-called the 5' RACE reads, giving one row per CDR3 protein. Among roughly 15,000 distinct CDR3 sequences listed, 3.6% were seen once. The sequenced sample was normal lung tissue next to the tumor, obtained at surgery. The TCR originated in a male donor with early-stage non-small cell lung cancer. J is TRBJ2-1 and V is TRBV6-5; D is possibly TRBD2 (7 bases). CDR3 DNA: TGTGCCAGCAGTTACGAGGGGAGGGGGAGTGAGCAGTTCTTC. It codes for CASSYEGRGSEQFF.